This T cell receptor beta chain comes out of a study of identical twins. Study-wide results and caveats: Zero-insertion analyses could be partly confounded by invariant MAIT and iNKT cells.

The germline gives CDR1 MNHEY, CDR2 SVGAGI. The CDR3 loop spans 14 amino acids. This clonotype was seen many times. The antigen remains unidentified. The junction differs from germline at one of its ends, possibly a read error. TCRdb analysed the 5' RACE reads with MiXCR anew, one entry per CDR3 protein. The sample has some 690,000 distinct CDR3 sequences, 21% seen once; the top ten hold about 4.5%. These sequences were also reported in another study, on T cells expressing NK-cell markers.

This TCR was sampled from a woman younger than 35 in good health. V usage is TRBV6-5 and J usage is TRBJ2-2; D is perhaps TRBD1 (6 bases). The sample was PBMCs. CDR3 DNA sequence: TGTGCCAGCAGTTACTCACGGGACACCGGGGATCTGTTTTTT. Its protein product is CASSYSRDTGDLFF.